This entry is about one T cell receptor (beta chain). The antigen remains undetermined. At one end, the junction sequence differs from germline, possibly due to a read error. TCRdb used MiXCR to reprocess the reads, holding one entry per CDR3 protein. The sample consists of roughly 630,000 distinct CDR3 sequences, 20% to 30% of them appearing once. Germline assignment: CDR1 MNHEY and CDR2 SMNVEV (reference sequence). CDR3 length: 17 amino acids. This sample was taken from a study of T cell repertoires in cytomegalovirus infection. Regarding the study as a whole: HLA-C-restricted CMV-specific TCR beta clonotypes were dominant in the ex vivo response.

The sequenced sample consisted of CD8+ T cells from PBMCs. This rearrangement joins TRBV27 to TRBJ2-3; 7 bases line up with TRBD2. This clonotype originated in a human donor in good health (CMV status not recorded). Some clones in this sample may be carry-over from other donors' samples. The CDR3 nucleotides are TGTGCCAGCAGCCTAGGCGGGGGAGATACCCTCACATATACGCAGTATTTT. The encoded protein is CASSLGGGDTLTYTQYF.